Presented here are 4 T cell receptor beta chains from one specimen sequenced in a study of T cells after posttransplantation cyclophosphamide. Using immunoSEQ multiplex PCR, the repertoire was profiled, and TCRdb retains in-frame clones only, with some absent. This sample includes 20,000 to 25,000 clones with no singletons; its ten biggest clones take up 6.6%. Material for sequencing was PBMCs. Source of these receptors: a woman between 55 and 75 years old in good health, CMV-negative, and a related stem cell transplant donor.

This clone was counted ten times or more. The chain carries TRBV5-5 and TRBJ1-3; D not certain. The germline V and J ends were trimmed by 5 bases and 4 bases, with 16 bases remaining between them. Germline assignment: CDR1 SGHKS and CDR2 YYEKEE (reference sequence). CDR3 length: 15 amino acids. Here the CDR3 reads CASSRSGGQGNTIYF. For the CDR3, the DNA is TGTGCCAGCAGTCGCTCGGGAGGCCAAGGAAACACCATATATTTT.

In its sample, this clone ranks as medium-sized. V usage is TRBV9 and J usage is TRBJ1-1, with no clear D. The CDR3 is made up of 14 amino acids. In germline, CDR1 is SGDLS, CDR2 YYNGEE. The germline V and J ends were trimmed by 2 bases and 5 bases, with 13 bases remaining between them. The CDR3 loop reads CASSVSGRGTEAFF. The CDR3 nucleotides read TGTGCCAGCAGCGTGAGTGGGAGAGGAACTGAAGCTTTCTTT.

The CDR3 loop reads CAWSVRPSGRMETQYF. The CDR3 bases are TGTGCCTGGAGTGTACGACCTAGCGGGAGAATGGAGACCCAGTACTTC. The gene calls are TRBV30 and TRBJ2-5; 10 positions match TRBD2. The length of the CDR3 is 16 residues. V lost 0 bases to trimming and J lost 5 bases; unmatched junction nucleotides: 9. The V gene's germline CDR1 is GTSNPN and CDR2 SVGIG (reference sequence). Full variable domain (outside the CDR3, taken from reference TRBV30 and TRBJ2-5): SQTIHQWPATLVQPVGSPLSLECTVEGTSNPNLYWYRQAAGRGLQLLFYSVGIGQISSEVPQNLSASRPQDRQFILSSKKLLLSDSGFYLCAWSVRPSGRMETQYFGPGTRLLVL.

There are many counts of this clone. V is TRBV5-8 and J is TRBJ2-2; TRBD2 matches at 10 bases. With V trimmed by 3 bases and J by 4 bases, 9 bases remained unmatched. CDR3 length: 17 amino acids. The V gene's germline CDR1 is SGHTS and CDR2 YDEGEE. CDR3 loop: CASSSGTSALFTGELFF. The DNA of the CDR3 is TGTGCCAGCAGCTCCGGGACTAGCGCCCTTTTCACCGGGGAGCTGTTTTTT.